This entry lists 32 T cell receptor beta chains sequenced from one sample in a study of regulatory T cells in long-lasting Graves disease. Time point described: newly diagnosed GD, antithyroid drugs for less than 3 months. PBMC-derived RNA was used for the TCR library. Investigators prepared the TCR beta libraries by applying iRepertoire HTBI primers and Arm-PCR of CDR3 regions. From the multiplex PCR reads, TCRdb called clonotypes with MiXCR, one entry per CDR3 protein. The table shows some 500,000 distinct CDR3 sequences, with about 16% occurring only once. These same records also appear under a second study, on T cells in Graves' hyperthyroidism and ophthalmopathy.

The sequencing here drew on peripheral blood mononuclear cells (PBMCs), taken at new diagnosis, from a patient treated with antithyroid drugs. These receptors all come from a woman aged 35-60 years with Graves disease.

This clonotype was observed many times. CDR3 loop: CSARHRGATLNTEAFF. DNA of the CDR3: TGCAGTGCTAGACATCGAGGGGCAACCCTGAACACTGAAGCTTTCTTT. The chain joins TRBV20-1 to TRBJ1-1, with D perhaps matching TRBD1 (5 bases). Germline CDR1 and CDR2: DFQATT and SNEGSKA (reference sequence). V shed 2 bases and J shed 0 bases, with 16 bases lying between them. This CDR3 contains 16 residues.

This clonotype was observed many times. The chain is built from TRBV12-3 or TRBV12-4 and TRBJ1-1; 9 bases line up with TRBD1. The CDR3 sequence is 14 residues long. V dropped 7 bases and J dropped 4; count of bases not matched to a gene: 7. In DNA, the CDR3 is TGTGCCAGCACCCCGGACAGGGGAAGCACTGAAGCTTTCTTT. This gives the protein CASTPDRGSTEAFF.

This clonotype was recorded at least ten times. The V and J genes are TRBV20-1 and TRBJ2-1; 8 bases are shared with TRBD2. Per germline, CDR1 DFQATT and CDR2 SNEGSKA (reference sequence). V was clipped by 0 bases and J by 4 bases; unmatched bases: 8. The CDR3 is made up of 16 amino acids. CDR3 in DNA: TGCAGTGCTAGAGATCTGGCGGGGGGCTTATACAATGAGCAGTTCTTC. Residues: CSARDLAGGLYNEQFF.

This clonotype has at least ten counts. The chain has TRBV3-1 and TRBJ2-4, with 11 bases matching TRBD1. The CDR3 contains 17 residues. With 4 bases clipped from V and 4 bases from J, the junction kept 9 bases outside the gene matches. Germline CDR1 is LGHDT and CDR2 is YNNKEL (reference sequence). CDR3 protein: CASSPPSGTGGKNIQYF. DNA of the CDR3: TGTGCCAGCAGCCCGCCCTCCGGGACAGGGGGTAAAAACATTCAGTACTTC.

This clonotype was observed once. One base separates it from a far larger clone, so it is likely a read error. The V and J genes are TRBV11-2 and TRBJ2-1, with 14 bases identical to TRBD2. The J call may be mistaken, given a closer DNA end match to TRBJ2-3. The germline CDR1 and CDR2 sequences are SGHAT and FQNNGV. The CDR3 spans 16 residues. This CDR3 is CASSSTSGGAEDAQYF. CDR3 sequence (DNA): TGTGCCAGCAGCTCGACTAGCGGGGGGGCGGAAGATGCGCAGTATTTT.

This clonotype was counted many times. V and J are TRBV5-5 and TRBJ2-5, with a tentative D call TRBD1 (5 bases). The CDR3 sequence is 14 residues long. V shed 3 bases and J shed 1 base, with 10 bases lying between them. Germline values: CDR1 SGHKS, CDR2 YYEKEE (reference sequence). CDR3 amino acids: CASSSLTVQETQYF. The CDR3 region has the DNA TGTGCCAGCAGCTCGCTGACAGTCCAAGAGACCCAGTACTTC.

This clonotype has ten or more counts. V is TRBV2 and J is TRBJ2-3; D gene ambiguous. CDR3 length equals 13 residues. V lost 6 bases and J 0 bases, leaving 7 bases between the germline ends. The germline gives CDR1 SNHLY, CDR2 FYNNEI. In nucleotides, the CDR3 is TGTGCCAGCAGCAGACTGAGCACAGATACGCAGTATTTT. Its protein is CASSRLSTDTQYF.

The sample holds a few counts of this clonotype. This chain joins TRBV25-1 and TRBJ1-3; D call uncertain. CDR3 length: 16 residues. The germline V gene encodes CDR1 MGHDK and CDR2 SYGVNS. V gave up 3 bases and J gave up 0 bases, with 12 bases separating them. CDR3 in DNA: TGTGCCAGCAGTGATCCGACACCAGCCTCTGGAAACACCATATATTTT. This gives the protein CASSDPTPASGNTIYF.

Comment on this clonotype: A much larger clone sits a single nucleotide away, making a read error possible. The chain links TRBV28 to TRBJ2-7, with D perhaps TRBD1 or TRBD2 (5 bases each). Germline assignment: CDR1 MDHEN and CDR2 SYDVKM. This CDR3 is 12 amino acids long. The V end lost 6 bases, the J end lost 5 bases, and 11 bases lay between the germline ends. Written as DNA, the CDR3 is TGTGCCAGCAGCCCGGGGCGGAACGAGCAGTACTTC. Translation gives CASSPGRNEQYF.

The J gene is TRBJ2-5, the V gene TRBV5-4, with a possible D match to TRBD1 (5 bases). CDR3 size: 15 residues. The germline V gene has CDR1 SGHNT and CDR2 YYREEE (reference sequence). The ends were cut back, 1 base at V and 2 bases at J, with 12 bases in the middle. The CDR3 nucleotides read TGTGCCAGCAGCTTGAGGATGGCAGGGCAAGAGACCCAGTACTTC. Protein sequence: CASSLRMAGQETQYF. Using reference TRBV5-4 and TRBJ2-5 for the parts outside the CDR3, the full variable domain is ETGVTQSPTHLIKTRGQQVTLRCSSQSGHNTVSWYQQALGQGPQFIFQYYREEENGRGNFPPRFSGLQFPNYSSELNVNALELDDSALYLCASSLRMAGQETQYFGPGTRLLVL.

The V gene is TRBV4-1, the J gene TRBJ2-3; 12 nucleotides agree with TRBD2. The CDR3 consists of 17 residues. V shed 0 bases and J 11 bases; nucleotides not matched to a gene: 12. Germline V gene lookup returns CDR1 MGHRA and CDR2 YSYEKL. CDR3 in amino acids: CASSQDRTSGALGQQYF. In nucleotides, the CDR3 is TGCGCCAGCAGCCAAGATCGGACTAGCGGGGCCCTAGGTCAGCAGTATTTT.

The rearrangement joins TRBV9 to TRBJ1-5; the match to TRBD1 covers 7 bases. CDR1 is SGDLS and CDR2 is YYNGEE in the germline V gene. Unmatched junction bases numbered 6, after V lost 4 bases and J lost 2 bases. The CDR3 runs 15 residues. The CDR3 bases are TGTGCCAGCAGCCCAGGGGGTTTGGGCAATCAGCCCCAGCATTTT. Translated, it gives CASSPGGLGNQPQHF.

Details on this clonotype: This may stem from a read error, because a much larger clone lies one nucleotide away. The V and J genes are TRBV11-2 and TRBJ1-4; D unclear. This CDR3 has 13 amino acids. The germline V gene has CDR1 SGHAT and CDR2 FQNNGV. CDR3 region: CASQLLGNGKLFF. The CDR3 coding sequence is TGTGCCAGCCAATTATTGGGGAATGGAAAACTGTTTTTT.

In nucleotides, the CDR3 is TGTGCCAGCAGTTTAGGAGTAAATCAAGAGACCCAGTTCTTC. Protein: CASSLGVNQETQFF. The chain has TRBV12-3 or TRBV12-4 and TRBJ2-1, with D uncertain. The CDR3 has 14 amino acids. V lost 1 base, J lost 13 bases, and 17 bases lay in between.

The V gene is TRBV19, the J gene TRBJ1-2; no reliable D call. The CDR3 extends over 15 amino acids. The V end lost 5 bases, the J end lost 4 bases, and 17 bases lay between the germline ends. From germline, CDR1 is LNHDA and CDR2 SQIVND (reference sequence). Written as DNA, the CDR3 is TGTGCCAGTAGTCTCGAGGGTGCCCCTGGCTATGGCTACACCTTC. As protein: CASSLEGAPGYGYTF. Full variable domain (outside the CDR3, taken from reference TRBV19 and TRBJ1-2): DGGITQSPKYLFRKEGQNVTLSCEQNLNHDAMYWYRQDPGQGLRLIYYSQIVNDFQKGDIAEGYSVSREKKESFPLTVTSAQKNPTAFYLCASSLEGAPGYGYTFGSGTRLTVV.

This clonotype was seen ten or more times. V usage is TRBV10-3 and J usage is TRBJ1-1; D is ambiguous. The CDR3 is made up of 14 amino acids. Germline CDR1 is ENHRY and CDR2 is SYGVKD. V lost 4 bases and J lost 1, with 10 bases in between. This CDR3 is CAISVTGSNTEAFF. The DNA of the CDR3 is TGTGCCATCAGTGTCACGGGCTCGAACACTGAAGCTTTCTTT.

This clonotype was seen more than once but under ten times. This chain uses TRBV20-1 with TRBJ1-6; D is unresolved. CDR3 length: 15 residues. Germline V lookup: CDR1 DFQATT, CDR2 SNEGSKA (reference sequence). V shed 5 bases and J shed 4 bases, with 15 bases lying between them. CDR3 residues: CSAVFRQAYNSPLHF. DNA of the CDR3: TGCAGTGCTGTATTTCGGCAGGCGTATAATTCACCCCTCCACTTT.

This clonotype was found many times. The CDR3, as DNA: TGTGCCAGCAGCCAAGGGGGACAGGGAGCCTTCTATAGCAATCAGCCCCAGCATTTT. The encoded protein is CASSQGGQGAFYSNQPQHF. The chain links TRBV3-1 to TRBJ1-5; 9 bases align to TRBD1. CDR3 length: 19 amino acids. Unmatched junction bases numbered 10, after V lost 1 base and J lost 0 bases. Germline values: CDR1 LGHDT, CDR2 YNNKEL (reference sequence).

The V call is TRBV4-2, the J call TRBJ1-1, with 9 bases aligning to TRBD1. The CDR3 is 15 residues long. Germline values: CDR1 LGHNA, CDR2 YNFKEQ. With 0 bases clipped from V and 5 bases from J, the junction kept 4 bases outside the gene matches. The CDR3 DNA reads as TGTGCCAGCAGCCAAGAAACAGGGGGCGGAACTGAAGCTTTCTTT. Amino acids: CASSQETGGGTEAFF.

This clonotype was found a few times. The CDR3 DNA follows: TGTGCCAGCAGCTTAGCAGGATACTACACCGGGGAGCTGTTTTTT. It encodes CASSLAGYYTGELFF. The V gene is TRBV11-2, the J gene TRBJ2-2, with D unclear. The CDR3 is 15 amino acids. Deletions cut 1 base from V and 3 bases from J, with 9 bases between. Germline CDR1 SGHAT, CDR2 FQNNGV. The whole variable domain, remainder taken from reference TRBV11-2 and TRBJ2-2, is EAGVAQSPRYKIIEKRQSVAFWCNPISGHATLYWYQQILGQGPKLLIQFQNNGVVDDSQLPKDRFSAERLKGVDSTLKIQPAKLEDSAVYLCASSLAGYYTGELFFGEGSRLTVL.

This clonotype was seen at least ten times. The rearrangement joins TRBV12-3 or TRBV12-4 to TRBJ2-2; 9 nucleotides line up with TRBD1. Trimming took 2 bases from V and 7 from J; bases not matched to a gene: 8. The CDR3 runs to 16 residues. The CDR3 region has the DNA TGTGCCAGCAGTTTACAGGGACAGGGAAAAGGCGGGGAGCTGTTTTTT. Translating it yields CASSLQGQGKGGELFF.

The chain uses TRBV20-1 and TRBJ2-5; D not certain. CDR1 and CDR2 (germline): DFQATT, SNEGSKA (reference sequence). The CDR3 has 14 amino acids. Trimming took off 5 bases at V and 4 bases at J, with 17 bases between the two ends. The CDR3: CSASDGRRRETQYF. The CDR3 DNA reads as TGCAGTGCTTCCGACGGTAGACGGAGAGAGACCCAGTACTTC.

The chain employs TRBV3-1 and TRBJ2-3, with TRBD1 matching over 11 bases. Germline CDR1 LGHDT, CDR2 YNNKEL (reference sequence). Trimming removed 4 bases from V and 6 bases from J; junction bases left unmatched: 9. The CDR3 runs 16 residues. The DNA of the CDR3 is TGTGCCAGCAGCCTATCGGACAGGGGGCCCCCTGATACGCAGTATTTT. Its translation is CASSLSDRGPPDTQYF.

This sequence joins TRBV27 and TRBJ1-6, with a possible D match to TRBD1 (6 bases). V lost 6 bases to trimming and J lost 4 bases, with 16 bases between them. Germline assignment: CDR1 MNHEY and CDR2 SMNVEV (reference sequence). The CDR3 loop spans 16 amino acids. The CDR3 nucleotides read TGTGCCAGCAGCCGTGGGACACTCTTATATAATTCACCCCTCCACTTT. This codes for CASSRGTLLYNSPLHF.

A few counts support this clonotype. This sequence joins TRBV12-3 or TRBV12-4 and TRBJ2-7; D is tentatively TRBD1 or TRBD2 (6 bases each). This CDR3 region has 12 residues. V lost 4 bases to trimming and J lost 13 bases, with 17 bases between them. In DNA, the CDR3 is TGTGCCAGCAGTTCTGGGGGGCAGGGGATATACTTC. This translates into CASSSGGQGIYF.

The CDR3 here is CASSTGQTNQPQHF. CDR3 bases: TGTGCCAGCAGTACGGGACAGACAAATCAGCCCCAGCATTTT. The chain has TRBV12-3 or TRBV12-4 and TRBJ1-5, with TRBD1 matching over 7 bases. The CDR3 is 14 amino acids. Trimming took 5 bases from V and 4 from J; bases not matched to a gene: 5.

V gene TRBV9 combines with J gene TRBJ2-1, with 9 nucleotides matching TRBD2. Germline assignment: CDR1 SGDLS and CDR2 YYNGEE. Trimming cost V 7 bases and J 5 bases; bases outside gene matches: 7. The CDR3 is made up of 14 amino acids. CDR3 DNA: TGTGCCAGCCAGTGGGGACTAGCCGACAATGAGCAGTTCTTC. Translating it yields CASQWGLADNEQFF.

This clonotype was counted a single time. This may arise from a read error, as a much more abundant clone is one base away. The rearrangement links TRBV6-2 or TRBV6-3 to TRBJ1-3, with unresolved D. This CDR3 contains 15 residues. Germline CDR1 and CDR2: MNHEY and SVGEGT. The CDR3 coding sequence is TGTGCCGGCAGTTCGTACTCGAACTCTGGAAACACCATATATTTT. Encoded protein: CAGSSYSNSGNTIYF.

The V and J genes are TRBV19 and TRBJ2-5; either TRBD1 or TRBD2 may fit D (5 bases each). The V gene's germline CDR1 is LNHDA and CDR2 SQIVND (reference sequence). The CDR3 length is 15 residues. Trimming removed 7 bases from V and 0 bases from J, with 15 bases in between. The CDR3 DNA reads TGTGCCAGTAAGGGGAGAGAAGGGGACCAAGAGACCCAGTACTTC. Amino acids: CASKGREGDQETQYF.

This clonotype was seen ten or more times. J is TRBJ2-7 and V is TRBV11-2, with TRBD2 matching over 12 bases. This CDR3 has 15 amino acids. Per the germline V gene, CDR1 is SGHAT and CDR2 is FQNNGV. V trimming: 5 bases; J trimming: 4 bases; junction bases outside the gene matches: 6. The CDR3 DNA reads TGTGCCAGCAGCCCAAGAACTAGCGGGGGGTACGAGCAGTACTTC. Protein product: CASSPRTSGGYEQYF. Full variable domain (missing parts from reference TRBV11-2 and TRBJ2-7): EAGVAQSPRYKIIEKRQSVAFWCNPISGHATLYWYQQILGQGPKLLIQFQNNGVVDDSQLPKDRFSAERLKGVDSTLKIQPAKLEDSAVYLCASSPRTSGGYEQYFGPGTRLTVT.

This chain uses TRBV4-1 with TRBJ1-6, with TRBD1 as a possible D gene (5 bases). This CDR3 spans 17 amino acids. V dropped 1 base and J dropped 8 bases, with 18 bases sitting between them. CDR1 is MGHRA and CDR2 is YSYEKL in the germline V gene. The CDR3 region is CASSQASYGAADSPLHF. CDR3 bases: TGCGCCAGCAGCCAAGCCTCCTATGGGGCCGCCGATTCACCCCTCCACTTT.

This clonotype appeared many times. The genes are TRBV3-1 and TRBJ1-4, with D possibly matching TRBD1 (5 bases). The V end lost 4 bases, the J end lost 8 bases, and 14 bases lay between the germline ends. CDR1 and CDR2 from the germline V gene are LGHDT and YNNKEL (reference sequence). The CDR3 contains 14 residues. The CDR3 sequence is CASSLQEGFEKLFF. The CDR3 coding sequence is TGTGCCAGCAGCCTACAGGAAGGGTTCGAAAAACTGTTTTTT.